The T cell receptor beta chain under discussion was sequenced for a study of response to subunit inactivated influenza vaccine. Broader study findings: T cells newly recruited by each seasonal influenza vaccination are few, the authors suggested.

About this clonotype itself: What it binds is not known.

TCRdb passed the RT-PCR reads through MiXCR, listing each CDR3 protein once. The profile shows 610,000 or so distinct CDR3 sequences, about 14% of them singletons. The sample in question was PBMCs from blood, obtained about 11 days after vaccination. The clonotype was recovered from a man aged 45-65 years who received an inactivated influenza vaccine.

The CDR3 nucleotides read TGTGCCAGCAGCCAAGGGACAGGGGGCGAGGGCAATCAGCCCCAGCATTTT. Its translation: CASSQGTGGEGNQPQHF. The chain combines TRBV4-2 with TRBJ1-5, with TRBD1 matching over 11 bases. With 1 base clipped from V and 2 bases from J, the junction kept 4 bases outside the gene matches. This CDR3 contains 17 residues. Germline loops: CDR1 LGHNA, CDR2 YNFKEQ.